The following is a T cell receptor beta chain sequence with its context. This receptor's antigen is unknown. A much bigger clone sits one base away, suggesting this may be a read error. This sample stems from a study of regulatory T cells in long-lasting Graves disease (TCRdb year 2021). Context from the whole study: Antithyroid drugs had been taken for less than 3 months by newly diagnosed Graves' disease patients. This study used TCR sequencing and RNA sequencing of peripheral blood to compare persistent Graves' disease patients against newly diagnosed Graves' disease patients. The study was registered as a clinical trial and conducted in China. A total of 35 or so samples were covered by TCR sequencing, comprising roughly 13 persistent and some 20 newly diagnosed Graves' disease patients.

The time point label, as the study defines it: newly diagnosed GD, antithyroid drugs for less than 3 months. For both TCR sequencing and RNA sequencing, RNA was extracted from PBMCs in TRIzol. The diagnosis of Graves' disease was made according to American Thyroid Association guidelines. Patients were recruited from an endocrinology department in Xi'an, China. From each patient, around 9.3 milliliters of peripheral blood was collected into an EDTA anticoagulant tube. PBMCs were isolated by Ficoll Paque Plus density gradient separation without further T cell sorting. An Agilent 2100 Bioanalyzer and agarose gel were used to check RNA quality, and a NanoDrop 2000 was used to measure RNA concentration. CDR3 length: 13 amino acids, cysteine to phenylalanine. Just CDR3 DNA is preserved here, 39 bases in frame from base 1. Trimming takes 6 bases from V and 4 bases from J, and the germline ends sit 12 bases apart. The germline V gene (reference sequence) sets CDR1 to MNHEY and CDR2 to SMNVEV.

Libraries were built with multiplex PCR. Sequencing used an Illumina HiSeq 4000. CDR3 regions were amplified by Arm-PCR with iRepertoire HTBI primers to construct TCR beta libraries. PCR products were gel purified before sequencing. On the study's bioinformatics: Gene usage analysis of CDR3 amino acid clonotypes relied on the roughly 67 TRBV and over 13 TRBJ segments identified across samples. COPE and FqMerger were used to merge the filtered high-quality paired reads into contigs. BLAST was used to align contigs to IMGT TRBV, TRBD and TRBJ reference genes, with CDR3 defined following IMGT. Clonotypes above 0.1% frequency were classified as highly expanded clones. Shannon entropy was used to measure repertoire diversity, and the Gini coefficient was used to measure V-J evenness. A clonotype was considered public if more than one individual shared it. Using fastp trimming at Q25 and MiXCR clonotype assembly, TCRdb reanalyzed the public sequencing data and kept in-frame beta chains. Duplicate CDR3 protein sequences are folded into a single record with the most common DNA and genes. TCRdb's processing, not the authors', yielded these V and J calls. The sample table holds 530,000 or so distinct CDR3 sequences, of which 15% to 20% were seen once. Jointly, the top ten make up 9.5% to 15% of the sample.

The study at large found these results: Only the TCR beta chain was sequenced and analyzed. Compared with newly diagnosed patients, patients with persistent Graves' disease had lower TCR Shannon entropy and fewer highly expanded clones, which suggests clonal expansion. Peripheral blood alone was examined, since thyroid tissue, which constituted the primary lesion, could not be accessed. Persistent disease showed preferential use of TRBV28, TRBJ1-2 and TRBJ2-5, whereas newly diagnosed disease favored TRBV20-1 and TRBJ2-1. A larger number of public clonotypes was shared among persistent patients (approximately 3,000) than among newly diagnosed patients (around 880). The small sample size was acknowledged by the authors as a limitation that may reduce accuracy.

The same data also contributed to another study, on T cells in Graves' hyperthyroidism and ophthalmopathy. That second publication adds: Graves' hyperthyroidism was defined as stable when no progression to ophthalmopathy occurred over 18 months of follow-up. Hyperthyroidism patients were newly diagnosed, with disease duration under 2 months, and aged 18 to 65 years. The study excluded patients with uncontrolled infections, other autoimmune diseases, pregnancy or lactation. Diagnoses were based on clinical symptoms, serum thyroxine and TRAb, thyroid ultrasound and orbital computed tomography. A first-round RT-PCR of the TCR CDR3 used the HTBI primer set with the Qiagen OneStep RT-PCR kit. Blood samples also contained most of the expanded thyroid clonotypes (frequency above 0.001), which suggests that blood repertoires may reflect thyroid immune responses. Ophthalmopathy was separated from stable hyperthyroidism by a 13 V-J signature model, with approximately 90% sensitivity and about 81% specificity obtained in cross-validation and 80%/75% obtained in testing. In validation, progression to ophthalmopathy was predicted by the model with 55% to 71% sensitivity and about 72% specificity, a median of approximately 6.5 months before onset. To identify distinguishing TCR V-J signatures, a discovery cohort of about 100 patients was used, comprising 43 with Graves' ophthalmopathy and approximately 57 with stable Graves' hyperthyroidism. An independent validation cohort of around 19 hyperthyroidism patients and roughly 16 patients who later progressed to ophthalmopathy tested prospective prediction of ophthalmopathy. The roughly 100 discovery patients were divided at random into training and test sets in a 7:3 ratio. In addition, the study compared T-cell repertoires in thyroid tissue and in blood from six Graves' hyperthyroidism patients. Following sampling, methimazole starting at 30 mg daily was given to hyperthyroidism patients, and high-dose intravenous methylprednisolone was given to ophthalmopathy patients. A second multiplex PCR round built the libraries, followed by size selection and purification. Libraries were sequenced paired-end with 100 bp reads on an Illumina HiSeq2000. SOAPnuke was used to process the raw data, removing reads that contained adapters or uncalled bases, had a mean Phred below 15, or lacked an exact match to the constant primer or identifier. COPE v1.2.5 was used to merge the high-quality paired reads, and each unique nucleotide sequence was defined as a clonotype. Clonotypes were aligned to IMGT TRBV, TRBD and TRBJ reference segments using MiTCR v1.1. The analysis included only V-J combinations with a frequency above 0.0001, which together covered about 99% of the repertoires. A TCS score was defined as the ratio between F50 (clonal expansion) and ExV (chaos), using BLOSUM62-based TCRdist between CDR3 peptides within each V-J. Welch's t-statistics and random forest reduced some 510 V-J features to around 14, which were used in a naive Bayes classifier (R e1071). Sample size was not statistically predetermined, and blinding of investigators to group allocation was not performed. TCR Vbeta CDR3 sequencing of approximately 140 peripheral blood samples (roughly 41 ophthalmopathy, roughly 72 hyperthyroidism and some 17 progressor patients) is reported in the paper.

The rearranged segments are TRBV27 and TRBJ1-2, with a weak D call of TRBD1 (6 bases match). The sequenced sample was peripheral blood mononuclear cells (PBMCs), obtained at new diagnosis, from a patient treated with antithyroid drugs. This sequence was found in a man aged 18 to 29 with Graves disease. Donor details come from another sample of the same person, matched by shared clones. The base sequence is TGTGCCAGCAGACCAAAGGGGGGCTATGGCTACACCTTC. This is translated as CASRPKGGYGYTF.